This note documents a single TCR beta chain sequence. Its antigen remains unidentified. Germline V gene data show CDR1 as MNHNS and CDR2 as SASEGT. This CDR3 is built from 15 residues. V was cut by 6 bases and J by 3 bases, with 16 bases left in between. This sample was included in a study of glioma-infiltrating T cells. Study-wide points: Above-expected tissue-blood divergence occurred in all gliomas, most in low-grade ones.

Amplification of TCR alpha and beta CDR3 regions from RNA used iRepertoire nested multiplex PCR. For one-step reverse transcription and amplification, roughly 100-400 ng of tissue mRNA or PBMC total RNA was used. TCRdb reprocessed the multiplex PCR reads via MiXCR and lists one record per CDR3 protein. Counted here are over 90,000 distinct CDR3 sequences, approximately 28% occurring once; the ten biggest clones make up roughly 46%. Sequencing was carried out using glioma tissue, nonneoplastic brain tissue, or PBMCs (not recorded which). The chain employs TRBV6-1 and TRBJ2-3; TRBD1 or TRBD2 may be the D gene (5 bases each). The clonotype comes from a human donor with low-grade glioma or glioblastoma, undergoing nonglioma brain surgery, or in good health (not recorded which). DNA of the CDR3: TGTGCCAGCAGAGGGACCCAAAGGCAGACAGATACGCAGTATTTT. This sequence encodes CASRGTQRQTDTQYF.